Below are 2 T cell receptor beta chains sequenced from a single sample in a study of response to subunit inactivated influenza vaccine. One entry per CDR3 protein results from TCRdb running MiXCR on the RT-PCR reads. Among 500,000 to 550,000 distinct CDR3 sequences listed, approximately 22% were seen once. These sequences were also reported in another study, on T cells expressing NK-cell markers. In that study: A 5'RACE template switching approach incorporating UMIs was used to make TCR beta cDNA.

Sample: CD4+ T cells sorted from PBMCs, taken approximately 13 days after vaccination. All receptors come from a man aged 50-60 years who received an inactivated influenza vaccine.

This clonotype has ten or more counts. The rearrangement links TRBV20-1 to TRBJ2-3; either TRBD1 or TRBD2 may fit D (5 bases each). CDR3 length equals 13 residues. CDR1 and CDR2 from the germline V gene are DFQATT and SNEGSKA (reference sequence). V was pared by 1 base and J by 0 bases, with 5 bases between. The DNA for the CDR3 is TGCAGTGCTAGAGGGGGGAGCACAGATACGCAGTATTTT. This encodes CSARGGSTDTQYF.

This chain links TRBV10-3 with TRBJ1-2; 7 nucleotides match TRBD1. Germline V gene data show CDR1 as ENHRY and CDR2 as SYGVKD. This CDR3 has 15 residues. V lost 4 bases and J lost 8; bases outside the gene matches: 13. As DNA, the CDR3 is TGTGCCATCAGTGCCAACTTTGACAGGGCCGGGGGCTACACCTTC. It is translated as CAISANFDRAGGYTF.